This T cell receptor beta chain was sequenced for a study of T cell responses to AZD1222 COVID-19 vaccine. The length of the CDR3 is 15 residues. The V end was cut by 2 bases, the J end by 2 bases, with 13 bases between. Germline V lookup: CDR1 MNHEY, CDR2 SMNVEV (reference sequence). Concerning this clone itself: The antigen is unknown.

Study observations and caveats: Without day 14 samples, only post-peak T cell repertoires were studied. The span of vaccine-associated CD4 TCRs extended across spike, with dominance at 160-218 and 743-854. Two AZD1222 doses significantly raised spike-specific TCR breadth and depth over controls. Only a handful of individuals given AZD1222 were seropositive at baseline.

Data came from immunoSEQ multiplex PCR; TCRdb stores just in-frame clones and leaves some out. This table has about 78,000 clones, approximately 90% appearing once. The source of this sequence is an adult who received the AZD1222 COVID-19 vaccine. The source material was peripheral blood, sampled 28 days after the second AZD1222 dose. This chain links TRBV27 with TRBJ2-7; D unclear. The CDR3 is CASSLQAYSTYEQYF. The CDR3 nucleotides read TGTGCCAGCAGTTTACAGGCATACTCGACCTACGAGCAGTACTTC.